This T cell receptor beta chain derives from a study of tumor-infiltrating lymphocytes in primary liver carcinoma (dated by TCRdb to between 2016 and 2019). Background on the whole study: Between late 2015 and early 2016, roughly five patients in China with histopathologically diagnosed primary liver carcinoma had surgical resection. TCRbeta repertoire sequencing covered 35 or so specimens from 5 patients: approximately 25 tumor regions, 5 adjacent noncancerous liver tissues and 5 peripheral blood samples. Each sample produced roughly 3.65 to 7.5 million productive TCRbeta reads, and read depth showed no significant difference between tissue types. Repertoires from technical replicates were highly reproducible, with mean shared-clone rates about 0.9 and correlation coefficients above 0.95. Tumors of the five patients were stage T1-T3 N0M0 with maximum diameters of roughly 4 to 11 cm. TCRbeta repertoire sequencing, expression microarrays and whole-exome sequencing were combined in the study across five regions of each liver tumor, with adjacent normal tissue and blood also included. Hepatocellular carcinoma (four) or combined HCC and intrahepatic cholangiocarcinoma (one) was present in the five patients, who were three men and two women aged 30 to 69 years. The full study reports these points: Bulk unsorted samples precluded comparing CD4+ and CD8+ T cell repertoires. Only the TCR beta chain was sequenced, so true repertoire diversity is likely underestimated because unpaired alpha chains were not captured. The study included only five patients, and the authors note findings should be validated in a larger study. Consistent with antigen-driven expansion, pairs of tumor regions showed higher repertoire overlap (mean roughly 36%) than either tumor-adjacent pairs (approximately 17%) or tumor-blood pairs (around 15%). A significantly larger repertoire fraction was made up by the top 250 clones in tumors than in blood (p = 0.039).

The germline V gene provides CDR1 SQVTM and CDR2 ANQGSEA. Inclusive of the bounding cysteine and phenylalanine, the CDR3 is 14 residues long. The read is trimmed to its CDR3 DNA, 42 bases read in frame from base 1. As to this clonotype: This clone's antigen is unknown. The germline gene is not matched at one end of the junction; a read error may be the cause.

Starting from 450 to 500 ng total RNA, TCRbeta-specific cDNA was produced by reverse transcription with a constant-region primer and ProtoScript II reverse transcriptase. TCRbeta libraries were built with three nested multiplex PCR rounds, a slightly modified ARM-PCR procedure. Multiplex TRBV1-TRBV30 forward primers and a Cbeta reverse primer were used in the first two PCR rounds, each of which was run for approximately 9 cycles. Sample barcodes and Illumina adapters were added in a final 25-cycle PCR using Deep VentR polymerase. Before sequencing, amplicons between 200 and 500 bp were purified from gel using a QIAquick gel extraction kit. An Illumina HiSeq 2500 was used to sequence the TCRbeta amplicons with 250-bp paired-end reads. The authors' analysis ran thus. Reads were quality-trimmed with Trimmomatic v0.33, and paired reads were merged with FLASH v1.2.11 to recover full CDR3 sequences. V, D and J germline segments were assigned to the rearranged TCRbeta sequences using MiGEC v1.2.1b. Clonotype statistics, along with Shannon-Wiener diversity indices, were calculated using VDJtools v1.0.0. To cut down on sampling bias, every analysis after diversity analysis relied on just the 250 most abundant clonotypes from each sample. The raw public data were reprocessed by TCRdb itself: fastp quality trimming at Q25, MiXCR clonotype calling, in-frame beta chains only. Duplicate CDR3 protein sequences are folded into a single record with the most common DNA and genes. TCRdb, not the original authors, processed these V and J calls. The sample table shows hundreds of thousands of distinct CDR3 sequences, and 45% to 70% are seen once. The ten largest clonotypes hold about a sixth of the sample.

Blood RNA was extracted from unsorted whole blood with TRIzol reagent; germline DNA came from the DNeasy Blood & Tissue kit. Patients had chronic HBV infection and were treatment-naive at sampling. Before surgery, roughly 4 milliliters of peripheral blood were drawn into K2EDTA tubes. Sequencing was performed on peripheral blood. This receptor was identified in a woman in her twenties or thirties with primary liver carcinoma and hepatitis B virus infection. The chain employs TRBV29-1 and TRBJ2-1; too little of a D gene remains to name it. The DNA sequence follows: TGCAGAGTTGAAGCTTGCAGGAACCTCAATGAGCAGTTCTTC. This gives the protein CRVEACRNLNEQFF.